This TCR beta chain was captured by sequencing in a study of T cells in Graves' hyperthyroidism and ophthalmopathy. Germline V lookup: CDR1 GTSNPN, CDR2 SVGIG (reference sequence). V gave up 3 bases and J gave up 4 bases; unmatched junction bases: 3. The CDR3 runs to 15 residues. This clonotype was counted between two and nine times. Its specificity is not known. General study points: Within blood appeared most thyroid clonotypes that had expanded above 0.001.

Amplified regions were TCR beta CDR3 sequences from RNA transcripts. HTBI primers were employed in a first-round RT-PCR of the TCR CDR3. TCRdb fed the multiplex PCR reads into MiXCR, producing one record per CDR3 protein. The profile covers around 500,000 distinct CDR3 sequences, with 12% to 15% appearing a single time and over 11% taken by the ten largest. Stability of Graves' hyperthyroidism was defined as absent ophthalmopathy progression within 18 months. This receptor was obtained from a woman aged 40 to 50 with Graves' hyperthyroidism. Sequenced: blood. The chain couples TRBV30 to TRBJ2-2; 12 bases are shared with TRBD2. The CDR3: CAWRRTSGVTGELFF. DNA of the CDR3: TGTGCCTGGAGGAGGACTAGCGGGGTCACCGGGGAGCTGTTTTTT.